This T cell receptor (beta chain) was observed in a study of cytomegalovirus exposure and HLA in healthy donors. Nominal health characterized the donors when sampled, though unrecorded immune exposures were likely. This clone showed up just a few times. As yet, its antigen is unknown. Study results and caveats: Cytomegalovirus status was reportedly diagnosed by the classifier with high sensitivity and specificity. It is likely that the observed cluster of highly shared sequence variants was a sequencing artifact. Versus the approximately 700-donor mean, an Asian-associated ancestry cluster reportedly showed fewer N-insertions in a later analysis.

13 Jbeta primers and 60 Vbeta primers were used for the PCR. Profiled with immunoSEQ multiplex PCR; TCRdb holds only in-frame clones, not every one. The sample includes 80,000 to 100,000 clones, about four fifths of them seen just once. The CDR3 is 15 amino acids. Germline V gene lookup returns CDR1 LGHNA and CDR2 YSLEER. Trimming removed 0 bases from V and 0 bases from J, with 8 bases in between. The chain employs TRBV4-3 and TRBJ1-2, with a possible D match to TRBD1 (6 bases). Specimen: PBMCs. The source is a man aged 25-40 years in good health and CMV-seronegative. The CDR3 sequence: CASSQEGGSNYGYTF. Written as DNA, the CDR3 is TGCGCCAGCAGCCAAGAAGGGGGATCTAACTATGGCTACACCTTC.